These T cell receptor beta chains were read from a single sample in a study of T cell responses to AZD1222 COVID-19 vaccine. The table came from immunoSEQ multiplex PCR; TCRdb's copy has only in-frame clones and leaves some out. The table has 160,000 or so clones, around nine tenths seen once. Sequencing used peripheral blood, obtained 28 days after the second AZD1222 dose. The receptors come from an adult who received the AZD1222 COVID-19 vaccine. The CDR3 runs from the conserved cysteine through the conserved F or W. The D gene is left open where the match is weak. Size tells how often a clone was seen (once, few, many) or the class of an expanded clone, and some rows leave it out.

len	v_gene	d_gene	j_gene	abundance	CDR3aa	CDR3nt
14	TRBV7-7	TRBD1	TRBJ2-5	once	CASSPQGLGETQYF	TGTGCCAGCAGCCCACAGGGGTTGGGGGAGACCCAGTACTTC
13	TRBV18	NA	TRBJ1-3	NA	CASSPSSGNTIYF	TGTGCCAGCTCACCAAGTTCTGGAAACACCATATATTTT
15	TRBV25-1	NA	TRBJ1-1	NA	CASSDGGGWNTEAFF	TGTGCCAGCAGTGACGGCGGAGGGTGGAACACTGAAGCTTTCTTT
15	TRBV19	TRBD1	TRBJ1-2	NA	CATRTGDNSVYGYTF	TGTGCCACTCGGACAGGGGACAATAGTGTCTATGGCTACACCTTC
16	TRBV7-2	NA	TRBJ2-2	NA	CASNQGWARFPGELFF	TGTGCCAGCAACCAAGGCTGGGCAAGGTTCCCCGGGGAGCTGTTTTTT
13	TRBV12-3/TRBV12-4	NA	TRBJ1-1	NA	CASSLSLNTEAFF	TGTGCCAGCAGTTTATCTCTGAACACTGAAGCTTTCTTT
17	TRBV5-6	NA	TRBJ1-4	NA	CASSPRKGRATNEKLFF	TGTGCCAGCAGCCCCCGGAAGGGGAGGGCAACTAATGAAAAACTGTTTTTT
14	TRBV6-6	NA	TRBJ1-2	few	CASTEGGSHYGYTF	TGTGCCAGCACCGAAGGGGGGTCTCATTATGGCTACACCTTC
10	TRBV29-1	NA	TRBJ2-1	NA	CSVQTDEQFF	TGCAGCGTCCAAACCGATGAGCAGTTCTTC
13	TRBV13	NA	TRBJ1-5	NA	CASSLGGGQPQHF	TGTGCCAGCAGCTTGGGGGGAGGCCAGCCCCAGCATTTT
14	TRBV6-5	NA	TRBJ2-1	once	CASSYHRDYNEQFF	TGTGCCAGCAGTTACCATCGAGACTACAATGAGCAGTTCTTC
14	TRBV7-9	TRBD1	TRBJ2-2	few	CASSWTGWTGELFF	TGTGCCAGCAGCTGGACAGGGTGGACCGGGGAGCTGTTTTTT
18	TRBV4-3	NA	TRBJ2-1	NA	CASSQNLLFGSSLNEQFF	TGCGCCAGCAGCCAAAACCTTCTTTTTGGAAGTTCCTTAAATGAGCAGTTCTTC
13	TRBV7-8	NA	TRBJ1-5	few	CASDGGGNQPQHF	TGTGCCAGCGATGGAGGGGGCAATCAGCCCCAGCATTTT
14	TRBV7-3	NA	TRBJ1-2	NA	CASSLEPGSYGYTF	TGTGCCAGCAGCTTAGAGCCGGGGAGCTATGGCTACACCTTC
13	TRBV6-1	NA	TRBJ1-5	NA	CASSESGNQPQHF	TGTGCCAGCAGTGAATCGGGGAATCAGCCCCAGCATTTT
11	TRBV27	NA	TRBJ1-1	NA	CASLGGGLAFF	TGTGCCAGCCTTGGGGGAGGGTTGGCTTTCTTT
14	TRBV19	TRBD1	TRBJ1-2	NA	CASIPRQGEGGYTF	TGTGCCAGTATCCCGAGACAGGGGGAAGGCGGCTACACCTTC
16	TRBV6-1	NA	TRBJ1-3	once	CASSGGRSSSGNTIYF	TGTGCCAGCAGTGGGGGACGTTCCTCCTCTGGAAACACCATATATTTT
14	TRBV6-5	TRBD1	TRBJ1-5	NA	CASSYGQGNQPQHF	TGTGCCAGCAGTTACGGACAGGGCAATCAGCCCCAGCATTTT
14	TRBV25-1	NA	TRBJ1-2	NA	CASSEPDRPRGYTF	TGTGCCAGCAGTGAGCCAGATAGGCCCCGCGGCTACACCTTC
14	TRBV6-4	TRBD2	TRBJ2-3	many	CASSERGGTDTQYF	TGTGCCAGCAGTGAGCGGGGGGGCACAGATACGCAGTATTTT
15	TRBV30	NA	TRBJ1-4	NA	CAWSVGAGREEKLFF	TGTGCCTGGAGTGTGGGGGCAGGAAGGGAGGAAAAACTGTTTTTT
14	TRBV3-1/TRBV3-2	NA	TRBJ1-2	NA	CASSSPGQFYGYTF	TGTGCCAGCAGCAGTCCGGGGCAGTTCTATGGCTACACCTTC
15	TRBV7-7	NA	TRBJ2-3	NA	CASSFGPGGTDTQYF	TGTGCTAGCAGCTTTGGGCCCGGCGGCACAGATACGCAGTATTTT
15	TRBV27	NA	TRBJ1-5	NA	CASSLSKGGTQPQHF	TGTGCCAGCAGCCTGAGTAAGGGGGGGACCCAGCCCCAGCATTTT
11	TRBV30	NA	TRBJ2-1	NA	CAWSPLRTLLF	TGTGCCTGGAGTCCCCTCCGGACCCTTCTCTTC
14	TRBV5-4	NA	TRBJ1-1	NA	CASSTRDGNTEAFF	TGTGCCAGCAGCACACGGGACGGGAACACTGAAGCTTTCTTT
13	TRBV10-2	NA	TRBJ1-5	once	CASSYNSNQPQHF	TGCGCCAGCAGCTACAACAGCAATCAGCCCCAGCATTTT
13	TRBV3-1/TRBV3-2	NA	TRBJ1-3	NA	CASSPLAGNTIYF	TGTGCCAGCAGCCCCCTAGCTGGAAACACCATATATTTT
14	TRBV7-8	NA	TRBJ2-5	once	CASSAGRLLETQYF	TGTGCCAGCAGCGCCGGCAGGTTGTTGGAGACCCAGTACTTC
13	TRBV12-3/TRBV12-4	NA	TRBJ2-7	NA	CASSLSPFLEQYF	TGTGCCAGCAGTTTGTCCCCCTTCCTCGAGCAGTACTTC
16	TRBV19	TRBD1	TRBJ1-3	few	CASSLRQGLGGNTIYF	TGTGCCAGTAGTCTCCGACAGGGACTCGGCGGGAACACCATATATTTT
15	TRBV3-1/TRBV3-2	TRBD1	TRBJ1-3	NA	CASSQRTGGRDTIYF	TGTGCCAGCAGCCAGAGGACAGGGGGCCGGGACACCATATATTTT
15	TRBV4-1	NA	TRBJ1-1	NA	CASSQPRTANTEAFF	TGCGCCAGCAGCCAGCCCCGGACCGCGAACACTGAAGCTTTCTTT
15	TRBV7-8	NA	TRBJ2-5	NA	CASSLGGGQRETQYF	TGTGCCAGCAGCTTAGGGGGGGGCCAGAGAGAGACCCAGTACTTC
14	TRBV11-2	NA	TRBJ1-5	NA	CASSLGHPRQPQHF	TGTGCCAGCAGCTTAGGCCACCCCCGTCAGCCCCAGCATTTT
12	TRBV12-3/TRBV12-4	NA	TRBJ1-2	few	CASSLGVSTYTF	TGTGCCAGCTCCTTAGGGGTTTCCACCTACACCTTC
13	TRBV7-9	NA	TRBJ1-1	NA	CASANTGNTEAFF	TGTGCCAGCGCCAACACAGGGAACACTGAAGCTTTCTTT
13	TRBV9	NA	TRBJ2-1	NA	CASSERAYNEQFF	TGTGCCAGCAGCGAGAGGGCCTACAATGAGCAGTTCTTC
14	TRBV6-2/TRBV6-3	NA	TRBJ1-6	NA	CASSYFGADSPLHF	TGTGCCAGCAGTTACTTCGGAGCAGATTCACCCCTCCACTTT
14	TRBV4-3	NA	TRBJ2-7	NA	CASSGQSYDYEQYF	TGCGCCAGCAGCGGACAGTCCTATGACTACGAGCAGTACTTC
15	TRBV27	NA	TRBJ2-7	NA	CASNRQSPGSYEQYF	TGTGCCAGCAACCGACAGAGCCCAGGGTCCTACGAGCAGTACTTC
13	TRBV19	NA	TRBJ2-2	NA	CASLLADTGELFF	TGTGCCAGTCTCCTGGCGGACACCGGGGAGCTGTTTTTT
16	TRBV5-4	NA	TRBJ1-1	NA	CASSRSPMELNTEAFF	TGTGCCAGCAGCCGGTCCCCGATGGAGCTCAACACTGAAGCTTTCTTT
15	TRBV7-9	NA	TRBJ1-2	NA	CASSLSGNPNYGYTF	TGTGCCAGCAGCTTATCAGGGAACCCTAACTATGGCTACACCTTC
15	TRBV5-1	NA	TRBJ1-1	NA	CASSLEGNTNTEAFF	TGCGCCAGCAGCTTGGAGGGAAACACGAACACTGAAGCTTTCTTT
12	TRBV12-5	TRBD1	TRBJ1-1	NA	CASASPGGSTFF	TGTGCTAGTGCCTCTCCAGGGGGCTCAACTTTCTTT
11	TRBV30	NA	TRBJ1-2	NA	CAWSTRLGYTF	TGTGCCTGGAGTACCAGGCTTGGCTACACCTTC
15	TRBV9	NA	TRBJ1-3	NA	CASSVVMGKGNTIYF	TGTGCCAGCAGCGTAGTTATGGGGAAGGGAAACACCATATATTTT
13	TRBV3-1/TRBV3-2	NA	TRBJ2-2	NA	CASSPQGTGELFF	TGTGCCAGCAGCCCACAGGGTACCGGGGAGCTGTTTTTT
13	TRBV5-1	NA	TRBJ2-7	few	CASSPSGNYEQYF	TGCGCCAGCAGCCCCTCGGGCAACTACGAGCAGTACTTC
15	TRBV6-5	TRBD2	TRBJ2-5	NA	CASSYGGGAYETQYF	TGTGCCAGCAGTTATGGCGGGGGGGCGTATGAGACCCAGTACTTC
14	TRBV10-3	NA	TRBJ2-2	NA	CAIRGFEVTGELFF	TGTGCCATCAGGGGCTTTGAGGTAACCGGGGAGCTGTTTTTT
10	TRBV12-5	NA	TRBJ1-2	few	CASGTYGYTF	TGTGCTAGTGGAACGTATGGCTACACCTTC
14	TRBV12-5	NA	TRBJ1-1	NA	CASGLMSGGTEAFF	TGTGCTAGTGGCCTAATGTCAGGCGGGACTGAAGCTTTCTTT
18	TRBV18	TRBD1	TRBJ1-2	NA	CASSVDGFISGQGYGYTF	TGTGCCAGCTCGGTTGATGGGTTTATAAGCGGACAGGGCTACGGCTACACCTTC
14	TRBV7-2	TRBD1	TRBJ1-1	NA	CASSFRGQGTPAFF	TGTGCCAGCAGCTTCAGGGGGCAGGGAACCCCAGCTTTCTTT
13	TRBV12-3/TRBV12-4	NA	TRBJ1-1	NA	CASSFGAATEAFF	TGTGCCAGCAGTTTTGGGGCGGCTACTGAAGCTTTCTTT